This TCR beta chain was sequenced in a study of shared clonotypes between healthy human individuals. Study-level results: The study found about 5.1% of naive CD4 clonotypes shared across several donors. Clonotypes which were not shared had lower generation probabilities than clonotypes that all four donors shared.

There are 13 residues in the CDR3. The germline gives CDR1 MNHNY, CDR2 SVGAGI (reference sequence). V was cut by 5 bases and J by 0 bases, with 8 bases left in between. As to this clone: The antigen remains undetermined.

Using immunoSEQ multiplex PCR, the repertoire was profiled, and TCRdb retains in-frame clones only, with some absent. The sample has roughly 700,000 clones, less than 85% seen once. All of the donors resided in Nashville, Tennessee, and each was a Caucasian adult. The chain uses TRBV6-6 and TRBJ2-7; D is perhaps TRBD1 (6 bases). The clonotype was recovered from a woman under 40 in good health. Sequenced: memory CD4+ T cells sorted from blood. The subset here: CD45RA-negative fraction. The CDR3 coding sequence is TGTGCCAGCAGTGGCAGGGGCTCCTACGAGCAGTACTTC. Residues: CASSGRGSYEQYF.